This T cell receptor beta chain was identified in a study of cytomegalovirus exposure and HLA in healthy donors. Whole-study results and caveats: Immune exposure was documented only through CMV serostatus.

Trimming at V came to 0 bases and at J to 7 bases, leaving 5 bases not matched to a gene. The V gene's germline CDR1 is SGHRS and CDR2 YFSETQ. The CDR3 sequence is 16 residues long. This clone occurred once. Its antigen remains unidentified. The PCR ran on 60 Vbeta and 13 Jbeta primers. How the authors handled the data: Tens of millions of unique TCR beta chains, about 10 million of them shared, were counted by a later analysis. Measured with immunoSEQ multiplex PCR; TCRdb has only the in-frame clones, and not every one. V, J and clone size derive from that table, while D and trimming were established from the DNA sequence. The sample lists 160,000 or so clones; about three quarters were seen once.

The sample comprised PBMCs. The V call is TRBV5-1, the J call TRBJ2-2; 11 positions agree with TRBD1. The sequence derives from a female donor in good health and CMV-seronegative. CDR3 nucleotides: TGCGCCAGCAGCTTGGAAGGGACAGGGGGGAACGGGGAGCTGTTTTTT. Protein: CASSLEGTGGNGELFF.